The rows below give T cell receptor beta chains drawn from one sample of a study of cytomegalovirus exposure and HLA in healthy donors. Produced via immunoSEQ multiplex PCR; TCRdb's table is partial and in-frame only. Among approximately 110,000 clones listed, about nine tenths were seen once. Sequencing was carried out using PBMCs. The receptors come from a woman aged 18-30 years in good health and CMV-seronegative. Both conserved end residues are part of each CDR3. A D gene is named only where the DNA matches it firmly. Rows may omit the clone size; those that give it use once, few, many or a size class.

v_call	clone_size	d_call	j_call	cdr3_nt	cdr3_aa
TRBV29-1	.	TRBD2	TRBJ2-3	TGCAGCGTTGAGGGGGGACGGGAGGCGGATACGCAGTATTTT	CSVEGGREADTQYF
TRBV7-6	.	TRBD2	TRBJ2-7	TGTGCCAGCAGCCCACAAGCGGGAGGGACCTACGAGCAGTACTTC	CASSPQAGGTYEQYF
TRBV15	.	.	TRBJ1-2	TGTGCCACCAGCAGAGATCGGGGAGGGCCTGGCTACACCTTC	CATSRDRGGPGYTF
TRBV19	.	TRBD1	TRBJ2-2	TGTGCCAGTTGGGACAGGGTAAGAGCCGGGGAGCTGTTTTTT	CASWDRVRAGELFF
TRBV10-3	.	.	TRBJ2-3	TGTGCCATCAGTGAGTCGAGTGTTATTACGCAGTATTTT	CAISESSVITQYF
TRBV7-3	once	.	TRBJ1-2	TGTGCCAGCAGCTTATTGGGGGGAAGGGATGGCTACACCTTC	CASSLLGGRDGYTF
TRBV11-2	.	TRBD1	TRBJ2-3	TGTGCCAGCAGCACGCAGACCGACAGGGGAGTTGCAGATACGCAGTATTTT	CASSTQTDRGVADTQYF
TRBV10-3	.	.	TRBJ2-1	TGTGCCATCAGTGAGCGGACAGATTACAATGAGCAGTTCTTC	CAISERTDYNEQFF
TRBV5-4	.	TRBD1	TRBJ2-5	TGTGCCAGCAGCTTGGAGGGTTGGGACAGGGCAGAGACCCAGTACTTC	CASSLEGWDRAETQYF
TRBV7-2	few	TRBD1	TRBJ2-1	TGTGCCAGCAGACAGGGGGGTTATTACGAGCAGTTCTTC	CASRQGGYYEQFF
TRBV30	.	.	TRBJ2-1	TGTGCCTGGAGAGGGAGAACAACCCGTCGGGATAGGAGCTCCTACAATGAGCAGTTCTTC	CAWRGRTTRRDRSSYNEQFF
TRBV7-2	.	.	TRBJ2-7	TGTGCCAGCAGCTCCTTGGGGGGATACGAGCAGTACTTC	CASSSLGGYEQYF
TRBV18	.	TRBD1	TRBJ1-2	TGTGCCAGCTCAAAGGACCCGAGAGGGGGCGGTGGCTACACCTTC	CASSKDPRGGGGYTF
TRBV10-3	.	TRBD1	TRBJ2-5	TGTGCCATCGCGTCAGGGGGAAGGGAGACCCAGTACTTC	CAIASGGRETQYF
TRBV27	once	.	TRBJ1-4	TGTGCCAGCAGGGGGGGAGGTTCGTCTGAAAAACTGTTTTTT	CASRGGGSSEKLFF
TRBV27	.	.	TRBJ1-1	TGTGCCAGCAGTTTATTGGTAGACACTGAAGCTTTCTTT	CASSLLVDTEAFF
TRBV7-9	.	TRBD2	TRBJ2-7	TGTGCCAGCAGCTTGGGTACCTCGGGAGGACAATCCTACGAGCAGTACTTC	CASSLGTSGGQSYEQYF
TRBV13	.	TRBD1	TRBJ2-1	TGTGCCAGCAGCCGGACCGGGACAGTAAATGAGCAGTTCTTC	CASSRTGTVNEQFF
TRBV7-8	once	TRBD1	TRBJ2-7	TGTGCCAGCAGCCTTGTGGGACAGAACACCTACGAGCAGTACTTC	CASSLVGQNTYEQYF
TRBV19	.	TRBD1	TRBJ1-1	TGTGCCAGTAGTATGGCGTCTTTAGGTAGGGGGCCCCCGCGGACTGAAGCTTTCTTT	CASSMASLGRGPPRTEAFF
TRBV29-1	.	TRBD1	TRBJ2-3	TGCAGCGTCGACAGGGGCTTAGGTACCGATACGCAGTATTTT	CSVDRGLGTDTQYF
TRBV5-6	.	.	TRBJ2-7	TGTGCCAGCAGCTTGGGGCCGGGCGAGCAGTACTTC	CASSLGPGEQYF
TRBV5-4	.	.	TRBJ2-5	TGTGCCAGCAGCCTCGCGGGCCTCAGTGGAGAGACCCAGTACTTC	CASSLAGLSGETQYF
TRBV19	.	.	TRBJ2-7	TGTGCCAGTAGTTGGAGTGGGTCCTACGAGCAGTACTTC	CASSWSGSYEQYF
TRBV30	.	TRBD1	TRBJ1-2	TGTGCCTGGAGGATCGGAGGGGGCGGTCTAACGGGAAGGTATGGCTACACCTTC	CAWRIGGGGLTGRYGYTF
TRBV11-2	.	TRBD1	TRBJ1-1	TGTGCCAGCAGCATACAGGGGGCAAACACTGAAGCTTTCTTT	CASSIQGANTEAFF
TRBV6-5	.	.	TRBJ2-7	TGTGCCAGCAGTCGCCAGGGCTACGAGCAGTACTTC	CASSRQGYEQYF
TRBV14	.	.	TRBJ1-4	TGTGCCAGCAGCCAAGCAACGGGGGGCCATGAAAAACTGTTTTTT	CASSQATGGHEKLFF
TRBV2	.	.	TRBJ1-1	TGTGCCAGCAGCGGACAGCAAGATGAAGCTTTCTTT	CASSGQQDEAFF
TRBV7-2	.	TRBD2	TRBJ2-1	TGTGCCAGCAGCTTATCTAGCGGGGGGTACAATGAGCAGTTCTTC	CASSLSSGGYNEQFF
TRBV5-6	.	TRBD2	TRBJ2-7	TGTGCCAGCAGCTTGCGGGTAGCGGGAGGAGAGCGGGACTACGAGCAGTACTTC	CASSLRVAGGERDYEQYF
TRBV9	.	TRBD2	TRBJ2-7	TGTGCCAGCAGCGCGGCTCCGAAAAGCGGGAGGGAGGTGTACGAGCAGTACTTC	CASSAAPKSGREVYEQYF
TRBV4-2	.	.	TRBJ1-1	TGTGCCAGCAGCCTAACGGGACAAAGGAACACTGAAGCTTTCTTT	CASSLTGQRNTEAFF
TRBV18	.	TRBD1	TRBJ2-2	TGTGCCAGCTCCCGAGAGTCCGGGACAGGGAGCGCCGGGGAGCTGTTTTTT	CASSRESGTGSAGELFF
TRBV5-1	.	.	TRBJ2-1	TGCGCCAGCAGTGAGGGTTCCCTTGAGCAGTTCTTC	CASSEGSLEQFF
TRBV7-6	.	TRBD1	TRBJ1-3	TGTGCCAGCAGCTTAGACGGGACAGGGAGAAACACCATATATTTT	CASSLDGTGRNTIYF
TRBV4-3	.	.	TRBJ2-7	TGCGCCAGCAGCCAAGGGGCAAGCTCCGAGCAGTACTTC	CASSQGASSEQYF
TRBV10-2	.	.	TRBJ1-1	TGCGCCAGCAATGAGCCATCCAGGGCCACTGAAGCTTTCTTT	CASNEPSRATEAFF
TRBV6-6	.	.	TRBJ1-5	TGTGCCAGCAGTCCAGAGGCCTCTGGGCAGCCCCAGCATTTT	CASSPEASGQPQHF
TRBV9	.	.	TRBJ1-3	TGTGCCAGCAGCGGATTGACAGGTCCCATATATTTT	CASSGLTGPIYF
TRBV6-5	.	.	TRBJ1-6	TGTGCCAGCAGGAAAGACAGACCCGGGTCACCCCTCCACTTT	CASRKDRPGSPLHF
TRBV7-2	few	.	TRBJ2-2	TGTGCCAGCAGCTTAGCGCGCGAGTCCGGGGAGCTGTTTTTT	CASSLARESGELFF
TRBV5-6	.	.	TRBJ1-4	TGTGCCAGCAGCTTGCGGTTGGCAGAGGCAACTAATGAAAAACTGTTTTTT	CASSLRLAEATNEKLFF
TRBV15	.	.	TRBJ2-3	TGTGCCACCAGCAGAGAATCAGCGGTGGGTGGCCCAGATACGCAGTATTTT	CATSRESAVGGPDTQYF
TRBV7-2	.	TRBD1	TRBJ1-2	TGTGCCAGCAGAGGGACAGGGGGTTTTGGCTACACCTTC	CASRGTGGFGYTF
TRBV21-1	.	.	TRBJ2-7	TGTGCCAGCAGCAAATCGGACAGGGAAGAGTACGAGCAGTACTTC	CASSKSDREEYEQYF
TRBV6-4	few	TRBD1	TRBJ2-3	TGTGCCAGCAGTGAATCCGCCGGGACAGGCACAGATACGCAGTATTTT	CASSESAGTGTDTQYF
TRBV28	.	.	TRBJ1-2	TGTGCCAGCACTCAAAGTCGGAGTGGGAGGACTGGGGGCTACACCTTC	CASTQSRSGRTGGYTF
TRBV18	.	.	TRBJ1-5	TGTGCCAGCTCACGGCAGGGATATCAGCCCCAGCATTTT	CASSRQGYQPQHF
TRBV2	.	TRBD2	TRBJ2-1	TGTGCCAGCAATGGGGGGGACGGGGAAAATGAGCAGTTCTTC	CASNGGDGENEQFF
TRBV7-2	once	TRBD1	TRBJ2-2	TGTGCCAGCAGCTTAGACAGGGGCAGGGGCACCGGGGAGCTGTTTTTT	CASSLDRGRGTGELFF
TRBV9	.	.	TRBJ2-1	TGTGCCAGCAGCGTAGGGGGTAGGGGGAATGAGCAGTTCTTC	CASSVGGRGNEQFF
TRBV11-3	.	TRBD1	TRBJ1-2	TGTGCCAGCAGCAACCGGGACAGCGAGTTTGGTGGCTACACCTTC	CASSNRDSEFGGYTF
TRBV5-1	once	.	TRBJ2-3	TGCGCCAGCAGGGCCCAGGGCGTATCAGATACGCAGTATTTT	CASRAQGVSDTQYF
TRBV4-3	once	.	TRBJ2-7	TGCGCCAGCAGCCAAGATAGCTCACCGGCCTACGAGCAGTACTTC	CASSQDSSPAYEQYF
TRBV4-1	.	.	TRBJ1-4	TGCGCCAGCAGCCCTCGGGAAAGGGATGAAAAACTGTTTTTT	CASSPRERDEKLFF
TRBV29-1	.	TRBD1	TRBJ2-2	TGCAGCGTTCAGGGGGACACCGGGGAGCTGTTTTTT	CSVQGDTGELFF
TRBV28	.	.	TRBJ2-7	TGTGCCAGCAGTTCTTCCGGGTTCGAGCAGTACTTC	CASSSSGFEQYF
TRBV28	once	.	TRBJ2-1	TGTGCCAGCACAACGGGTAATGAGCAGTTCTTC	CASTTGNEQFF